Shown below are 29 T cell receptor beta chains from a single sample sequenced in a study of T cell responses to AZD1222 COVID-19 vaccine. Clones were read by immunoSEQ multiplex PCR, and TCRdb kept only the in-frame ones, dropping some. The sample contains around 170,000 clones, approximately 91% of which appear only once. The specimen comprised peripheral blood, sampled on day 0 of AZD1222 vaccination. Receptors were obtained from an adult in good health.

This chain links TRBV19 with TRBJ1-1, with 9 bases matching TRBD1. V shed 7 bases and J 4 bases; nucleotides not matched to a gene: 4. The length of the CDR3 is 13 residues. Germline V gene data show CDR1 as LNHDA and CDR2 as SQIVND (reference sequence). CDR3 DNA sequence: TGTGCCAGTATCCCGACAGGGGGCACTGAAGCTTTCTTT. Translated: CASIPTGGTEAFF.

V and J are TRBV19 and TRBJ1-1; D not certain. Germline V gene lookup returns CDR1 LNHDA and CDR2 SQIVND (reference sequence). This CDR3 is built from 13 residues. Trimming shortened V by 6 bases and J by 2 bases, and 10 bases separated the two germline ends. The CDR3 sequence: CASRVKINTEAFF. The CDR3 DNA is TGTGCCAGTAGGGTCAAGATTAACACTGAAGCTTTCTTT.

The chain is built from TRBV4-1 and TRBJ1-2; TRBD1 aligns across 7 bases. CDR1 and CDR2 (germline): MGHRA, YSYEKL. CDR3 length: 15 residues. V shed 5 bases, J shed 1 base, and the junction held 7 bases outside the gene matches. The CDR3, as DNA: TGCGCCAGCAGCTACGGACAGGCGATTAACTATGGCTACACCTTC. Its protein product is CASSYGQAINYGYTF.

The chain joins TRBV24-1 to TRBJ1-2; 9 bases are a match to TRBD1. CDR1 is KGHDR and CDR2 is SFDVKD in the germline V gene. V gave up 9 bases and J gave up 5 bases; unmatched junction bases: 6. This CDR3 spans 13 amino acids. CDR3 sequence reads: CATRQGGNYGYTF. As DNA, the CDR3 is TGTGCCACCCGACAGGGGGGAAATTATGGCTACACCTTC.

Details on this clone: At the DNA level, this CDR3 is encoded by other sequences in the same sample as well. The chain couples TRBV9 to TRBJ1-3, with 7 bases aligning to TRBD1. V gave up 3 bases and J gave up 1 base; unmatched junction bases: 4. The CDR3 is 15 amino acids. From germline, CDR1 is SGDLS and CDR2 YYNGEE. DNA for the CDR3: TGTGCCAGCAGCGGACAGGGCGGATCTGGAAACACCATATATTTT. It specifies CASSGQGGSGNTIYF.

The V call is TRBV21-1, the J call TRBJ1-5; the D segment call TRBD1 is taken from the table without a DNA check. TRBV21-1 is a documented pseudogene. This CDR3 comprises 17 residues. CDR3 sequence: CASSKSPRDVGNQPQHF. The CDR3 DNA reads as TGTGCCAGCAGCAAAAGCCCCAGGGATGTGGGCAATCAGCCCCAGCATTTT.

The gene calls are TRBV5-6 and TRBJ1-6; D not resolved. The CDR3 is 18 amino acids. Per the germline V gene, CDR1 is SGHDT and CDR2 is YYEEEE. V was shortened by 0 bases and J by 7 bases, with 20 bases between the two germline ends. CDR3 region: CASSLGHPFGGRNSPLHF. The CDR3 coding sequence is TGTGCCAGCAGCTTGGGTCATCCATTTGGCGGTAGGAATTCACCCCTCCACTTT.

V usage is TRBV9 and J usage is TRBJ1-3, with TRBD1 identical over 8 bases. CDR1 SGDLS and CDR2 YYNGEE come from the germline V gene. V was clipped by 3 bases and J by 6 bases; unmatched bases: 8. The CDR3 has 15 residues. Here the CDR3 DNA reads TGTGCCAGCAGCGACCGGACAGGGACCGCAAACACCATATATTTT. Translation gives CASSDRTGTANTIYF.

V is TRBV10-3 and J is TRBJ2-1, with 12 nucleotides matching TRBD2. The CDR3 contains 19 residues. The V and J ends lost 2 bases and 0 bases, in that order; junction bases with no gene match: 8. Germline V gene lookup returns CDR1 ENHRY and CDR2 SYGVKD. Here the CDR3 reads CAISERGTSGPSSYNEQFF. DNA of the CDR3: TGTGCCATCAGTGAGCGGGGGACTAGCGGGCCCAGCTCCTACAATGAGCAGTTCTTC.

The rearrangement uses TRBV5-7 and TRBJ2-7; weak D call: TRBD2 (6 bases). TRBV5-7 is assigned to the ORF class and has an uncertain function. V was shortened by 4 bases and J by 3 bases, with 23 bases between the two germline ends. The CDR3 loop spans 17 amino acids. The CDR3 region is CASSDPDYLEEGYEQYF. In nucleotides, the CDR3 is TGTGCCAGCAGCGACCCGGACTACCTAGAAGAAGGCTACGAGCAGTACTTC.

V gene TRBV7-2 combines with J gene TRBJ2-2, with D perhaps TRBD1 (7 bases). Germline CDR1 and CDR2: SGHTA and FQGNSA. V lost 1 base and J lost 3, with 9 bases in between. The CDR3 runs to 15 residues. The CDR3: CASSLVRGDTGELFF. CDR3 in DNA: TGTGCCAGCAGCTTAGTCAGGGGGGACACCGGGGAGCTGTTTTTT.

This clone showed up just once. The chain employs TRBV4-2 and TRBJ1-2; D possibly corresponds to TRBD1 (6 bases). Germline values: CDR1 LGHNA, CDR2 YNFKEQ. The V gene lost 0 bases and the J gene lost 8 bases, with 13 bases spanning the gap. This CDR3 region has 14 residues. In nucleotides, the CDR3 is TGTGCCAGCAGCCAAGAAACAGGGACGCGGGGCTACACCTTC. Protein sequence: CASSQETGTRGYTF.

The rearrangement uses TRBV19 and TRBJ1-5; maybe TRBD1 (5 bases). The CDR3 totals 16 residues. The V and J ends lost 6 bases and 0 bases respectively, with 15 bases between them. Germline CDR1 and CDR2: LNHDA and SQIVND (reference sequence). CDR3 DNA sequence: TGTGCCAGTAGGGCCCAGACCGGGGCTAGCAATCAGCCCCAGCATTTT. This translates into CASRAQTGASNQPQHF.

This rearrangement joins TRBV11-2 to TRBJ2-5; D call uncertain. In germline, CDR1 is SGHAT, CDR2 FQNNGV. Trimming pared 2 bases from V and 4 bases from J, leaving 5 bases between. The CDR3 is 12 amino acids. The CDR3 protein is CASSLIRETQYF. The CDR3 bases are TGTGCCAGCAGCTTAATTAGAGAGACCCAGTACTTC.

The chain is built from TRBV12-3 or TRBV12-4 and TRBJ1-5; D unclear. The CDR3 is 12 residues long. Trimming stripped 6 bases from V and 7 bases from J, with 10 bases between. CDR3 sequence (DNA): TGTGCCAGCAGCCGACCGGGGCAGCCCCAGCATTTT. This gives the protein CASSRPGQPQHF.

V gene TRBV20-1 combines with J gene TRBJ2-7; D ambiguous. CDR1 and CDR2 (germline): DFQATT, SNEGSKA (reference sequence). V was shortened by 5 bases and J by 6 bases, with 8 bases between the two germline ends. CDR3 length equals 10 residues. This CDR3 is CSAGYGEQYF. CDR3 nucleotide sequence: TGCAGTGCTGGCTATGGCGAGCAGTACTTC.

The chain combines TRBV7-8 with TRBJ1-3; 7 bases are a match to TRBD1. The CDR3 is 15 amino acids. Germline assignment: CDR1 SGHVS and CDR2 FQNEAQ. J was trimmed by 2 bases and V by 4 bases; bases with no gene match: 5. The CDR3 region is CASSSDGQAGNTIYF. The CDR3 coding sequence is TGTGCCAGCAGCTCAGACGGACAGGCTGGAAACACCATATATTTT. Full variable domain (outside the CDR3, taken from reference TRBV7-8 and TRBJ1-3): GAGVSQSPRYKVAKRGQDVALRCDPISGHVSLFWYQQALGQGPEFLTYFQNEAQLDKSGLPSDRFFAERPEGSVSTLKIQRTQQEDSAVYLCASSSDGQAGNTIYFGEGSWLTVV.

The V gene is TRBV28, the J gene TRBJ2-7; no reliable D call. V lost 5 bases and J lost 9, with 20 bases in between. This CDR3 is 14 amino acids long. Germline CDR1 MDHEN, CDR2 SYDVKM. DNA for the CDR3: TGTGCCAGCAGTACCCCGGGCCCCGTGGCCCGGCAGTACTTC. As protein: CASSTPGPVARQYF.

This sequence joins TRBV7-3 and TRBJ2-1, with 15 bases fitting TRBD2. V trimming: 0 bases; J trimming: 6 bases; junction bases outside the gene matches: 15. CDR1 is SGHTA, CDR2 FQGTGA, per germline. CDR3 length equals 21 residues. CDR3 coding DNA: TGTGCCAGCAGCTTAACGTTGGGACTAGCGGGAGGAGGAAGCCGAAGCAATGAGCAGTTCTTC. It yields the protein CASSLTLGLAGGGSRSNEQFF.

J is TRBJ2-3 and V is TRBV6-4; D is possibly TRBD2 (6 bases). The CDR3 loop spans 14 amino acids. V lost 6 bases and J lost 5, with 15 bases in between. Germline lookup yields CDR1 MRHNA and CDR2 SNTAGT. The CDR3 sequence: CASSPRVGGDTQYF. Here the CDR3 DNA reads TGTGCCAGCAGCCCCCGTGTGGGGGGAGATACGCAGTATTTT.

As DNA, the CDR3 is TGTGCCAGCAGTTTTAGCGGGGGGGTACAAGAGACCCAGTACTTC. It is translated as CASSFSGGVQETQYF. V usage is TRBV6-5 and J usage is TRBJ2-5, with 11 bases that match TRBD2. The CDR3 totals 15 residues. The V gene's germline CDR1 is MNHEY and CDR2 SVGAGI. J was trimmed by 2 bases and V by 4 bases; bases with no gene match: 3.

This chain uses TRBV7-9 with TRBJ2-4, with no clear D. With 10 bases removed from V and 0 bases from J, the gap between germline ends came to 4 bases. CDR1 is SEHNR, CDR2 FQNEAQ, per germline (reference sequence). This CDR3 is built from 11 residues. CDR3 protein: CATSAKNIQYF. CDR3 sequence (DNA): TGTGCCACCTCAGCCAAAAACATTCAGTACTTC.

This clone was counted a single time. The gene calls are TRBV3-1 (or the pseudogene TRBV3-2) and TRBJ1-6; no reliable D call. CDR1 is LGHDT, CDR2 YNNKEL, per germline (reference sequence). With 1 base removed from V and 7 bases from J, the gap between germline ends came to 14 bases. The CDR3 has 16 residues. The CDR3 coding sequence is TGTGCCAGCAGCCAAGGGGGAAGAGGTTGGAATTCACCCCTCCACTTT. This gives the protein CASSQGGRGWNSPLHF.

This sequence joins TRBV27 and TRBJ1-1; possibly TRBD1 for D (6 bases). The germline V and J ends were trimmed by 5 bases and 8 bases, with 15 bases remaining between them. The length of the CDR3 is 13 residues. The germline CDR1 and CDR2 sequences are MNHEY and SMNVEV (reference sequence). CDR3 loop: CASSLGGGREAFF. The CDR3 DNA sequence: TGTGCCAGCAGTCTAGGGGGTGGGAGAGAAGCTTTCTTT.

The chain carries TRBV19 and TRBJ2-7; TRBD1 matches 8 bases. J was trimmed by 5 bases and V by 5 bases; bases with no gene match: 5. Germline V lookup: CDR1 LNHDA, CDR2 SQIVND (reference sequence). The CDR3 spans 13 residues. CDR3 in amino acids: CASSGSGGNEQYF. In nucleotides, the CDR3 is TGTGCCAGTAGTGGGTCAGGGGGCAACGAGCAGTACTTC.

The chain recombines TRBV19 with TRBJ1-4; a possible D gene is TRBD1 (5 bases). This CDR3 region has 14 residues. V dropped 9 bases and J dropped 6 bases, with 17 bases sitting between them. Germline V lookup: CDR1 LNHDA, CDR2 SQIVND (reference sequence). CDR3 coding DNA: TGTGCCAGCCGTTCCTGGGGGGTGGATGAAAAACTGTTTTTT. Protein sequence: CASRSWGVDEKLFF.

The CDR3 DNA follows: TGCGCCAGCAGCTTAAGCCAGGGCGGTTTTGCTGAAGCTTTCTTT. It translates to CASSLSQGGFAEAFF. J is TRBJ1-1 and V is TRBV5-1; a weak D match, TRBD1 (5 bases). The CDR3 has 15 residues. Germline V gene lookup returns CDR1 SGHRS and CDR2 YFSETQ. V lost 2 bases, J lost 6 bases, and 17 bases lay in between.

The rearrangement links TRBV7-6 to TRBJ2-5; D gene ambiguous. Germline lookup yields CDR1 SGHVS and CDR2 FNYEAQ. This CDR3 is 13 amino acids long. V lost 1 base and J 5 bases, leaving 8 bases between the germline ends. The CDR3 nucleotides are TGTGCCAGCAGCTTAGACCCTGCCGAGACCCAGTACTTC. Translating it yields CASSLDPAETQYF.

V gene TRBV29-1 combines with J gene TRBJ2-5; D tentatively fits TRBD1 or TRBD2 (5 bases each). The V end was cut by 6 bases, the J end by 5 bases, with 13 bases between. The CDR3 length is 12 residues. CDR1 is SQVTM, CDR2 ANQGSEA, per germline. DNA of the CDR3: TGCAGCGTGAGGGGAGAAGCGGAGACCCAGTACTTC. Amino acids: CSVRGEAETQYF.